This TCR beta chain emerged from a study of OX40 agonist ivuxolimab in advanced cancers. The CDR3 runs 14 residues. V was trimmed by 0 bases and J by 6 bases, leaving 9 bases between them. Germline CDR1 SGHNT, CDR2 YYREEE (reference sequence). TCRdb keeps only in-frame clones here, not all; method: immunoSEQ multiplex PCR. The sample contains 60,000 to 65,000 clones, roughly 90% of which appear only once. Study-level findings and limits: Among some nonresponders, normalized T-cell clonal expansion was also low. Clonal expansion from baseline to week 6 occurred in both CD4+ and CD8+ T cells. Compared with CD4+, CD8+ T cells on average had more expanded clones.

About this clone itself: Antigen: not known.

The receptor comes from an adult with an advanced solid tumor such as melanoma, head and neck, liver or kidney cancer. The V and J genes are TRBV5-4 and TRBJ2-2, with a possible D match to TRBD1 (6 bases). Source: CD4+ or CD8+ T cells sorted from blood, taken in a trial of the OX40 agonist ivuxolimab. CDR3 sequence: CASSLVQGAGELFF. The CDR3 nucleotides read TGTGCCAGCAGCTTGGTACAGGGCGCCGGGGAGCTGTTTTTT.